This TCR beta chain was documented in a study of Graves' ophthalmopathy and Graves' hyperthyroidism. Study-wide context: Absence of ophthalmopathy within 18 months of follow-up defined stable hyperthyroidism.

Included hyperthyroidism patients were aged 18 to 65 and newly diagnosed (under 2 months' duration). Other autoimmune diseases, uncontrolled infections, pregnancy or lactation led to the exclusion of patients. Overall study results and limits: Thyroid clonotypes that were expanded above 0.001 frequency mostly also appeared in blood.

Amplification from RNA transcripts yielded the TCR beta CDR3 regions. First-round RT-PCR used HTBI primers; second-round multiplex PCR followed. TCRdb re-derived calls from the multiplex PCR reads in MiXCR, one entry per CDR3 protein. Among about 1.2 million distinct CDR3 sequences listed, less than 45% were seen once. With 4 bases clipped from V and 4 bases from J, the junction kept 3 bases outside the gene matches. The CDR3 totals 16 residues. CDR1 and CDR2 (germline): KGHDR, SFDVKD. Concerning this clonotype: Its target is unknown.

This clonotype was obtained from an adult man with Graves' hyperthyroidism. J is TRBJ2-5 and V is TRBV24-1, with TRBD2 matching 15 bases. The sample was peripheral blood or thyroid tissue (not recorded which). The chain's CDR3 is CATSDTGLAGGETQYF. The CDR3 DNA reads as TGTGCCACCAGTGACACGGGACTAGCGGGGGGAGAGACCCAGTACTTC.